Shown below are 21 T cell receptor beta chains from a single sample sequenced in a study of CD8 T cells in Susac syndrome. Random hexamers primed reverse transcription of about 0.45 to 1 ug RNA. TCRdb recomputed calls from the immunoSEQ multiplex PCR reads with MiXCR, one row per CDR3 protein. Of some 94,000 distinct CDR3 sequences detected, roughly 94% appear once; the ten largest clones hold about 0.3%. Sequenced input: CD4+ T cells from PBMCs. Every receptor here comes from a human donor with Susac syndrome.

This rearrangement joins TRBV9 to TRBJ2-1, with D tentatively TRBD1 (6 bases). Germline V gene lookup returns CDR1 SGDLS and CDR2 YYNGEE. This CDR3 is built from 16 residues. Trimming cost V 0 bases and J 2 bases, with 12 bases left between them. The CDR3 reads CASSVAGRGAYNEQFF. Here the CDR3 DNA reads TGTGCCAGCAGCGTAGCTGGCAGGGGTGCCTACAATGAGCAGTTCTTC.

The chain uses TRBV9 and TRBJ2-5, with D uncertain. This CDR3 region has 15 residues. V lost 0 bases and J lost 5, with 14 bases in between. Per germline, CDR1 SGDLS and CDR2 YYNGEE. Here the CDR3 DNA reads TGTGCCAGCAGCGTAGAGGGAAGGGTGGATGAGACCCAGTACTTC. Amino acids: CASSVEGRVDETQYF.

V gene TRBV3-1 combines with J gene TRBJ1-1; D gene unclear. The CDR3 totals 13 residues. Per the germline V gene, CDR1 is LGHDT and CDR2 is YNNKEL (reference sequence). V dropped 4 bases and J dropped 6 bases, with 12 bases sitting between them. CDR3 coding DNA: TGTGCCAGCAGCCTCCGGGTGACCGCTGAAGCTTTCTTT. As protein: CASSLRVTAEAFF.

The rearrangement joins TRBV7-9 to TRBJ2-7; TRBD1 aligns across 10 bases. Germline trimming cut 6 bases from V and 3 bases from J; bases unmatched to any gene: 11. This CDR3 contains 16 residues. The germline V gene has CDR1 SEHNR and CDR2 FQNEAQ (reference sequence). The CDR3 here is CASSQKGDRGIYEQYF. In DNA form, the CDR3 reads TGTGCCAGCAGTCAAAAGGGGGACAGGGGAATCTACGAGCAGTACTTC.

The rearrangement uses TRBV18 and TRBJ2-3; no definite D call. Germline V gene sequence: CDR1 KGHSH, CDR2 LQKENI. The germline V and J ends were trimmed by 0 bases and 0 bases, with 1 base remaining between them. The CDR3 is 13 amino acids. The CDR3 loop reads CASSPPSTDTQYF. The CDR3 DNA follows: TGTGCCAGCTCACCACCTAGCACAGATACGCAGTATTTT. The full variable domain, with the rest looked up from reference TRBV18 and TRBJ2-3, is NAGVMQNPRHLVRRRGQEARLRCSPMKGHSHVYWYRQLPEEGLKFMVYLQKENIIDESGMPKERFSAEFPKEGPSILRIQQVVRGDSAAYFCASSPPSTDTQYFGPGTRLTVL.

The rearrangement joins TRBV9 to TRBJ2-1; TRBD2 aligns across 7 bases. The CDR3 loop spans 16 amino acids. Germline assignment: CDR1 SGDLS and CDR2 YYNGEE. The junction had 7 bases not matched to a gene; V was cut back by 1 base and J by 3 bases. The CDR3 sequence: CASSVNPLADYNEQFF. In DNA, the CDR3 is TGTGCCAGCAGCGTAAATCCTCTAGCGGACTACAATGAGCAGTTCTTC.

The chain joins TRBV15 to TRBJ2-5; D remains unclear. Germline V lookup: CDR1 LNHNV, CDR2 YYDKDF (reference sequence). V was cut by 5 bases and J by 7 bases, with 20 bases left in between. The CDR3 is 15 amino acids. The CDR3 DNA sequence: TGTGCCACCAGCGCTCCTAGTATTTTCTTCGGGACCCAGTACTTC. This translates into CATSAPSIFFGTQYF.

The genes are TRBV30 and TRBJ2-1, with 8 positions matching TRBD1. Germline V gene data show CDR1 as GTSNPN and CDR2 as SVGIG (reference sequence). The V segment lost 2 bases and the J segment 8 bases; nucleotides outside the gene matches: 5. CDR3 size: 13 residues. This CDR3 is CAWSQDRVDEQFF. In DNA form, the CDR3 reads TGTGCCTGGAGTCAGGACAGGGTGGATGAGCAGTTCTTC.

This rearrangement joins TRBV3-1 to TRBJ2-1, with D possibly matching TRBD2 (6 bases). Germline V gene lookup returns CDR1 LGHDT and CDR2 YNNKEL (reference sequence). V lost 6 bases and J 5 bases, leaving 20 bases between the germline ends. The CDR3 spans 16 residues. In nucleotides, the CDR3 is TGTGCCAGCAGTTTCCCCAAGGGTTTAGCGGACAATGAGCAGTTCTTC. Translated: CASSFPKGLADNEQFF.

The rearrangement joins TRBV5-6 to TRBJ2-3; TRBD2 is a possible D gene (5 bases). Germline CDR1 and CDR2: SGHDT and YYEEEE. The V end was cut by 0 bases, the J end by 4 bases, with 9 bases between. The CDR3 is made up of 14 amino acids. CDR3 nucleotides: TGTGCCAGCAGCTTGGGACTACCGTCAGATACGCAGTATTTT. Translated, it gives CASSLGLPSDTQYF.

The V gene is TRBV14, the J gene TRBJ2-1; D is ambiguous. This CDR3 region has 13 residues. Germline CDR1 SGHDN, CDR2 FVKESK. V was shortened by 0 bases and J by 11 bases, with 11 bases between the two germline ends. CDR3 DNA: TGTGCCAGCAGCCAAGATTTCAGCACACAGCAGTTCTTC. Its translation is CASSQDFSTQQFF.

V usage is TRBV20-1 and J usage is TRBJ2-7, with TRBD2 matching over 12 bases. This CDR3 comprises 14 residues. V lost 1 base and J lost 7; bases outside the gene matches: 5. Germline V gene sequence: CDR1 DFQATT, CDR2 SNEGSKA (reference sequence). The CDR3 DNA follows: TGCAGTGCTAGAGGGACTAGCGGGGCTCAAGAGCAGTACTTC. Encoded protein: CSARGTSGAQEQYF.

The CDR3 sequence is CASSMQAGQPQHF. CDR3 DNA sequence: TGTGCCAGTAGTATGCAGGCCGGTCAGCCCCAGCATTTT. The gene calls are TRBV19 and TRBJ1-5; no clear D. The CDR3 consists of 13 residues. Germline V gene data show CDR1 as LNHDA and CDR2 as SQIVND (reference sequence). Trimming removed 3 bases at V and 6 bases at J, with 9 bases between.

The chain couples TRBV5-6 to TRBJ2-5, with D maybe TRBD2 (5 bases). The V gene's germline CDR1 is SGHDT and CDR2 YYEEEE. V lost 7 bases, J lost 2 bases, and 9 bases lay in between. The CDR3 is made up of 12 amino acids. CDR3 nucleotides: TGTGCCAGCGGGAGAGGTCAAGAGACCCAGTACTTC. It is translated as CASGRGQETQYF. Using reference TRBV5-6 and TRBJ2-5 for the parts outside the CDR3, the full variable domain is DAGVTQSPTHLIKTRGQQVTLRCSPKSGHDTVSWYQQALGQGPQFIFQYYEEEERQRGNFPDRFSGHQFPNYSSELNVNALLLGDSALYLCASGRGQETQYFGPGTRLLVL.

For the CDR3, the DNA is TGTGCCAGCAGCCTTCTAGGGGCCCCGAACACTGAAGCTTTCTTT. This codes for CASSLLGAPNTEAFF. The chain recombines TRBV3-1 with TRBJ1-1, with D perhaps TRBD1 (5 bases). Germline V gene sequence: CDR1 LGHDT, CDR2 YNNKEL (reference sequence). The CDR3 has 15 residues. V lost 4 bases to trimming and J lost 1 base, with 13 bases between them.

This chain uses TRBV7-2 with TRBJ2-1; D perhaps matches TRBD1 (5 bases). The germline V gene encodes CDR1 SGHTA and CDR2 FQGNSA. V dropped 2 bases and J dropped 8 bases, with 16 bases sitting between them. This CDR3 is built from 15 residues. CDR3 DNA sequence: TGTGCCAGCAGCTTATATAACAGGTTAGAGGATGAGCAGTTCTTC. As protein: CASSLYNRLEDEQFF.

This clonotype was recorded only once. The chain recombines TRBV20-1 with TRBJ1-5; a possible D gene is TRBD1 (6 bases). CDR1 DFQATT and CDR2 SNEGSKA come from the germline V gene (reference sequence). Trimming removed 7 bases at V and 1 base at J, with 14 bases between. The CDR3 has 14 residues. CDR3 nucleotides: TGCAGTGTCACGGGGGGGGCGAGCAATCAGCCCCAGCATTTT. Protein sequence: CSVTGGASNQPQHF.

This clonotype was found once. The V gene is TRBV28, the J gene TRBJ2-5; the D is unclear. Germline V CDR1 and CDR2: MDHEN, SYDVKM. There are 16 residues in the CDR3. With 1 base removed from V and 3 bases from J, the gap between germline ends came to 15 bases. In DNA form, the CDR3 reads TGTGCCAGCAGTTTATACCTCGGTCGGAGAGAAGAGACCCAGTACTTC. As protein: CASSLYLGRREETQYF.

In this sample, this clonotype turned up once. This chain uses TRBV6-5 with TRBJ2-7, with D possibly matching TRBD2 (6 bases). In germline, CDR1 is MNHEY, CDR2 SVGAGI. CDR3 length equals 12 residues. The V end was cut by 8 bases, the J end by 5 bases, with 13 bases between. The CDR3 coding sequence is TGTGCCAGCCGGGGGTGGGGGGACGAGCAGTACTTC. Translating gives CASRGWGDEQYF.

This chain uses TRBV7-2 with TRBJ1-6, with D tentatively TRBD1 (6 bases). Germline lookup yields CDR1 SGHTA and CDR2 FQGNSA. Trimming stripped 5 bases from V and 6 bases from J, with 14 bases between. The CDR3 length is 15 residues. The CDR3 protein is CASSPRQVSNSPLHF. Written as DNA, the CDR3 is TGTGCCAGCAGCCCGCGACAGGTTTCTAATTCACCCCTCCACTTT.

This chain joins TRBV29-1 and TRBJ2-3, with D possibly being TRBD2 (5 bases). The length of the CDR3 is 12 residues. V was pared by 3 bases and J by 6 bases, with 10 bases between. CDR1 and CDR2 from the germline V gene are SQVTM and ANQGSEA. The CDR3 loop is CSVERRGDTQYF. The CDR3 coding sequence is TGCAGCGTTGAGCGCCGAGGGGATACGCAGTATTTT.